What follows are 23 T cell receptor beta chains derived from one specimen sequenced in a study of shared clonotypes between healthy human individuals. The assay was immunoSEQ multiplex PCR, and TCRdb's table has in-frame clones only and misses some. The table lists some 1.5 million clones, 98% of them singletons. Sample: naive CD4+ T cells sorted from blood. Subset defined: CD45RA+ positively selected. These receptors were taken from a man younger than 45 in good health.

The genes are TRBV30 and TRBJ2-7; 8 positions agree with TRBD1. The V and J ends lost 1 base and 7 bases, in that order; junction bases with no gene match: 3. CDR1 is GTSNPN and CDR2 is SVGIG in the germline V gene (reference sequence). The CDR3 extends over 12 amino acids. CDR3 amino acids: CAWSGTGLEQYF. Written as DNA, the CDR3 is TGTGCCTGGAGTGGGACAGGGTTGGAGCAGTACTTC.

This clone was observed a single time. The chain combines TRBV18 with TRBJ1-3; the D is unclear. From germline, CDR1 is KGHSH and CDR2 LQKENI. V was shortened by 2 bases and J by 0 bases, with 14 bases between the two germline ends. The CDR3 has 17 amino acids. The CDR3 DNA follows: TGTGCCAGCTCACCATCCCCAACAGCCGCCTCTGGAAACACCATATATTTT. Its protein product is CASSPSPTAASGNTIYF.

This CDR3 is CARSSTGRGKLFF. Written as DNA, the CDR3 is TGTGCCAGAAGTAGTACGGGCCGAGGAAAACTGTTTTTT. The chain recombines TRBV5-3 with TRBJ1-4, with D uncertain. TRBV5-3 is annotated as an ORF whose role is uncertain. V was clipped by 5 bases and J by 10 bases, with 15 bases between them. This CDR3 spans 13 amino acids.

V is TRBV7-2 and J is TRBJ2-1; 8 bases agree with TRBD1. Germline-derived CDR1 and CDR2 are SGHTA and FQGNSA. V lost 4 bases to trimming and J lost 5 bases; unmatched junction nucleotides: 4. The CDR3 is made up of 14 amino acids. CDR3 loop: CASSYRDRNNEQFF. DNA for the CDR3: TGTGCCAGCAGCTACCGGGACAGGAACAATGAGCAGTTCTTC.

The chain links TRBV9 to TRBJ2-5; D gene uncertain. V gave up 5 bases and J gave up 2 bases, with 10 bases separating them. CDR1 and CDR2 from the germline V gene are SGDLS and YYNGEE. The CDR3 is 13 amino acids. The CDR3 spells CASSIGPQETQYF. The DNA for the CDR3 is TGTGCCAGCAGTATAGGTCCGCAAGAGACCCAGTACTTC.

The chain links TRBV10-1 to TRBJ2-1; the D gene is possibly TRBD2 (5 bases). Germline lookup yields CDR1 WNHNN and CDR2 SYGVQD (reference sequence). Trimming left V 2 bases short and J 3 bases short, with 17 bases between. There are 17 residues in the CDR3. The CDR3 DNA sequence: TGCGCCAGCAGTGAGACACTCGGTCGGGGAGACTACAATGAGCAGTTCTTC. Its protein is CASSETLGRGDYNEQFF.

The chain carries TRBV2 and TRBJ1-2, with D tentatively TRBD1 (6 bases). With 6 bases removed from V and 4 bases from J, the gap between germline ends came to 12 bases. The CDR3 loop spans 13 amino acids. Germline V gene lookup returns CDR1 SNHLY and CDR2 FYNNEI. CDR3 nucleotides: TGTGCCAGCAGACAGGGATTCAGCTATGGCTACACCTTC. Translated: CASRQGFSYGYTF.

The V gene is TRBV2, the J gene TRBJ2-7, with 10 bases that match TRBD1. The CDR3 covers 15 residues. CDR1 SNHLY and CDR2 FYNNEI come from the germline V gene. After removal of 6 bases from V and 1 base from J, the junction contained 6 bases not matched to a gene. CDR3 sequence: CASRLGTGVSYEQYF. The DNA for the CDR3 is TGTGCCAGCAGGCTCGGGACAGGGGTTTCCTACGAGCAGTACTTC.

This rearrangement joins TRBV5-1 to TRBJ2-3, with TRBD1 as a possible D gene (6 bases). Per germline, CDR1 SGHRS and CDR2 YFSETQ. Trimming stripped 7 bases from V and 2 bases from J, with 20 bases between. The CDR3 is 16 residues long. The CDR3 coding sequence is TGCGCCAGCTCGCCAGGGGTGGGGAGTTACACAGATACGCAGTATTTT. Translation: CASSPGVGSYTDTQYF.

The V and J genes are TRBV5-4 and TRBJ2-7, with TRBD1 matching 7 bases. With V trimmed by 4 bases and J by 3 bases, 10 bases remained unmatched. This CDR3 has 15 amino acids. CDR1 is SGHNT, CDR2 YYREEE, per germline (reference sequence). CDR3 DNA sequence: TGTGCCAGCAGCGAGACAGGGCTGAAGGACTACGAGCAGTACTTC. Translation: CASSETGLKDYEQYF.

The chain joins TRBV30 to TRBJ2-1; the match to TRBD1 covers 7 bases. V lost 4 bases and J lost 0; bases outside the gene matches: 6. The CDR3 runs 15 residues. CDR1 and CDR2 (germline): GTSNPN, SVGIG (reference sequence). The CDR3 loop reads CAWNTGTASYNEQFF. The CDR3 nucleotides are TGTGCCTGGAATACCGGGACAGCCTCCTACAATGAGCAGTTCTTC.

The CDR3 reads CASRLARGDYEQYF. The CDR3 DNA is TGTGCCAGCAGATTAGCTAGGGGGGACTACGAGCAGTACTTC. The chain recombines TRBV6-5 with TRBJ2-7; D possibly uses TRBD1 or TRBD2 (6 bases each). From germline, CDR1 is MNHEY and CDR2 SVGAGI. Between the trimmed V and J ends, which lost 6 bases and 3 bases, there was a span of 15 bases. The CDR3 length is 14 residues.

The chain carries TRBV18 and TRBJ2-1; 11 positions match TRBD2. Germline assignment: CDR1 KGHSH and CDR2 LQKENI. The J segment lost 6 bases and the V segment lost 2 bases, leaving 3 bases of the junction unmatched. The CDR3 has 15 amino acids. The CDR3 DNA follows: TGTGCCAGCTCACCAGCACTAGCGGGAGCCAATGAGCAGTTCTTC. Protein: CASSPALAGANEQFF. The full variable domain, rest sourced from reference TRBV18 and TRBJ2-1, is NAGVMQNPRHLVRRRGQEARLRCSPMKGHSHVYWYRQLPEEGLKFMVYLQKENIIDESGMPKERFSAEFPKEGPSILRIQQVVRGDSAAYFCASSPALAGANEQFFGPGTRLTVL.

The chain couples TRBV5-1 to TRBJ2-3, with 8 bases lining up with TRBD2. After removal of 4 bases from V and 5 bases from J, the junction contained 9 bases not matched to a gene. The V gene's germline CDR1 is SGHRS and CDR2 YFSETQ. This CDR3 comprises 15 residues. As DNA, the CDR3 is TGCGCCAGCAGCCCGACGACTAGCGCGGGAGATACGCAGTATTTT. It translates to CASSPTTSAGDTQYF.

This clone has a single count. The V and J genes are TRBV6-5 and TRBJ2-7; 12 bases are a match to TRBD2. Unmatched junction bases numbered 5, after V lost 6 bases and J lost 2 bases. The CDR3 has 15 residues. The germline V gene encodes CDR1 MNHEY and CDR2 SVGAGI. The CDR3 spells CASSRRTSGTYEQYF. In DNA form, the CDR3 reads TGTGCCAGCAGCCGGAGGACTAGCGGGACCTACGAGCAGTACTTC.

The chain combines TRBV6-5 with TRBJ2-5; D not resolved. The CDR3 has 14 amino acids. Germline values: CDR1 MNHEY, CDR2 SVGAGI. The V end was cut by 5 bases, the J end by 3 bases, with 13 bases between. This CDR3 reads CASSASDMEETQYF. The CDR3 DNA reads TGTGCCAGCAGTGCGTCTGACATGGAAGAGACCCAGTACTTC.

J is TRBJ2-5 and V is TRBV10-3; tentatively, D is TRBD2 (6 bases). The CDR3 spans 15 residues. Germline CDR1 is ENHRY and CDR2 is SYGVKD. With 7 bases removed from V and 3 bases from J, the gap between germline ends came to 18 bases. The CDR3 DNA sequence: TGTGCCATCACCCCAGGAGCGGGTCCAAAAGAGACCCAGTACTTC. It encodes CAITPGAGPKETQYF.

The V and J genes are TRBV9 and TRBJ2-1; 8 positions agree with TRBD2. Trimming removed 0 bases from V and 8 bases from J; junction bases left unmatched: 10. Germline V gene data show CDR1 as SGDLS and CDR2 as YYNGEE. The CDR3 is 16 residues long. The CDR3 region has the DNA TGTGCCAGCAGCGTAGTTGCGGGAGGTTTAAGGGATGAGCAGTTCTTC. As protein: CASSVVAGGLRDEQFF.

The CDR3 sequence: CASSYTLGQPKSSYNEQFF. DNA of the CDR3: TGTGCCAGCAGTTATACCCTGGGACAGCCCAAGAGCTCCTACAATGAGCAGTTCTTC. The chain is built from TRBV28 and TRBJ2-1, with 7 bases matching TRBD1. The CDR3 has 19 amino acids. Trimming removed 4 bases from V and 0 bases from J; junction bases left unmatched: 15. Germline CDR1 is MDHEN and CDR2 is SYDVKM.

Regarding this clone: The sample contains more than one DNA sequence encoding this CDR3. The chain links TRBV5-1 to TRBJ1-1; no reliable D call. This CDR3 has 13 amino acids. CDR1 is SGHRS and CDR2 is YFSETQ in the germline V gene. V lost 0 bases, J lost 5 bases, and 8 bases lay in between. CDR3 protein: CASSLDGGTEAFF. In DNA, the CDR3 is TGCGCCAGCAGCTTGGATGGTGGGACTGAAGCTTTCTTT.

This chain connects TRBV5-5 to TRBJ1-1; D uncertain. This CDR3 region has 17 residues. In germline, CDR1 is SGHKS, CDR2 YYEKEE (reference sequence). Trimming removed 4 bases from V and 1 base from J, with 20 bases in between. The CDR3 sequence is CASSGMPHLPTNTEAFF. The CDR3 DNA reads TGTGCCAGCAGCGGAATGCCGCACCTCCCTACGAACACTGAAGCTTTCTTT.

This chain uses TRBV11-2 with TRBJ2-5, with D uncertain. CDR3 size: 14 residues. Trimming stripped 2 bases from V and 5 bases from J, with 12 bases between. CDR1 SGHAT and CDR2 FQNNGV come from the germline V gene. CDR3 sequence (DNA): TGTGCCAGCAGCTTATCCAGCAGTCTGGAGACCCAGTACTTC. The encoded protein is CASSLSSSLETQYF. Drawing the rest from reference TRBV11-2 and TRBJ2-5, the complete variable domain is EAGVAQSPRYKIIEKRQSVAFWCNPISGHATLYWYQQILGQGPKLLIQFQNNGVVDDSQLPKDRFSAERLKGVDSTLKIQPAKLEDSAVYLCASSLSSSLETQYFGPGTRLLVL.

The V call is TRBV7-9, the J call TRBJ2-1, with 7 bases identical to TRBD2. With V trimmed by 5 bases and J by 7 bases, 14 bases remained unmatched. This CDR3 has 16 residues. From germline, CDR1 is SEHNR and CDR2 FQNEAQ (reference sequence). The CDR3 DNA is TGTGCCAGCAGCCCCTCCGGGGGAGGGAGAAAGAATGAGCAGTTCTTC. Translating it yields CASSPSGGGRKNEQFF. The variable domain in full, with the rest retrieved from reference TRBV7-9 and TRBJ2-1, is DTGVSQNPRHKITKRGQNVTFRCDPISEHNRLYWYRQTLGQGPEFLTYFQNEAQLEKSRLLSDRFSAERPKGSFSTLEIQRTEQGDSAMYLCASSPSGGGRKNEQFFGPGTRLTVL.